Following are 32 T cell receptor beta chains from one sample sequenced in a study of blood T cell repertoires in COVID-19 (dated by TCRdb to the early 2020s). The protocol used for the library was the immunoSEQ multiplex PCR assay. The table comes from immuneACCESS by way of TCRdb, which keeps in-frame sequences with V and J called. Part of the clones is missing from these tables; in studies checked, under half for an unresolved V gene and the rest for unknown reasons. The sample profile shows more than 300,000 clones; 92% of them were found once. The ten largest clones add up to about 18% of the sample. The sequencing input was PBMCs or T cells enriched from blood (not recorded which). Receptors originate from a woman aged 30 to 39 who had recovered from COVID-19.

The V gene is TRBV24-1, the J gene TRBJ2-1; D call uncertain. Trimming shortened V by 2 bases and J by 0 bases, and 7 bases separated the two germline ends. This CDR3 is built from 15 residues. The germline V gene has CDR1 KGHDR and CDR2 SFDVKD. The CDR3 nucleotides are TGTGCCACCAGTGATTCCTGGAGCTCCTACAATGAGCAGTTCTTC. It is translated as CATSDSWSSYNEQFF.

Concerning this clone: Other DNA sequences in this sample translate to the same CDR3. The CDR3, as DNA: TGTGCCAGCAGCTTAACCGGGTACGAGCAGTACTTC. Encoded protein: CASSLTGYEQYF. This chain uses TRBV7-3 with TRBJ2-7; D remains ambiguous. This CDR3 comprises 12 residues. Looked up from germline, CDR1 is SGHTA and CDR2 is FQGTGA. V was trimmed by 0 bases and J by 4 bases, leaving 4 bases between them.

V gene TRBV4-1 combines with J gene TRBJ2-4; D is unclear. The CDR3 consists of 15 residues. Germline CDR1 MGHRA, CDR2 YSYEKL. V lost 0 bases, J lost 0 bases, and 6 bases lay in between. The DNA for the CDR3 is TGCGCCAGCAGCCAAGATCTACTAGCCAAAAACATTCAGTACTTC. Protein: CASSQDLLAKNIQYF.

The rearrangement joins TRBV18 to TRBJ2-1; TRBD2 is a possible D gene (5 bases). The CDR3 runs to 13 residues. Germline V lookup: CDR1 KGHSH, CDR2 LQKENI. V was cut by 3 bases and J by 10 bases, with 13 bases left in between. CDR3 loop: CASSPERIGEQFF. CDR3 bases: TGTGCCAGCTCACCGGAGCGGATCGGGGAGCAGTTCTTC. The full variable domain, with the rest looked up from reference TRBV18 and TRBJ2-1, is NAGVMQNPRHLVRRRGQEARLRCSPMKGHSHVYWYRQLPEEGLKFMVYLQKENIIDESGMPKERFSAEFPKEGPSILRIQQVVRGDSAAYFCASSPERIGEQFFGPGTRLTVL.

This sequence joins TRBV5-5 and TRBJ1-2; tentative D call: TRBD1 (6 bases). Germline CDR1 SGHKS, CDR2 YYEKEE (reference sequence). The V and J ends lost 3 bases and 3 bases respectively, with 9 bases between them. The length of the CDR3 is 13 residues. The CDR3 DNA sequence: TGTGCCAGCAGCTCCGGGACATACTATGGCTACACCTTC. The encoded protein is CASSSGTYYGYTF. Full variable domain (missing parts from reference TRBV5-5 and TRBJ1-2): DAGVTQSPTHLIKTRGQQVTLRCSPISGHKSVSWYQQVLGQGPQFIFQYYEKEERGRGNFPDRFSARQFPNYSSELNVNALLLGDSALYLCASSSGTYYGYTFGSGTRLTVV.

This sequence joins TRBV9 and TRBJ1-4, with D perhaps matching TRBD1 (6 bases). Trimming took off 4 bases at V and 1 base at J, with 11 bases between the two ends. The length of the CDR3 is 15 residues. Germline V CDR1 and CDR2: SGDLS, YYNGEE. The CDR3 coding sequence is TGTGCCAGCAGCCCCTCGACAGGAACTAATGAAAAACTGTTTTTT. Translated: CASSPSTGTNEKLFF.

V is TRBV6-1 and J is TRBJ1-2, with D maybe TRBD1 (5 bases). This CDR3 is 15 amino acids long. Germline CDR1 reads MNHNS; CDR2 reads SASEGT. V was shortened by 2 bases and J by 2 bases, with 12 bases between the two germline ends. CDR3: CASSERRGTNYGYTF. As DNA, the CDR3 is TGTGCCAGCAGTGAAAGGAGGGGCACCAACTATGGCTACACCTTC.

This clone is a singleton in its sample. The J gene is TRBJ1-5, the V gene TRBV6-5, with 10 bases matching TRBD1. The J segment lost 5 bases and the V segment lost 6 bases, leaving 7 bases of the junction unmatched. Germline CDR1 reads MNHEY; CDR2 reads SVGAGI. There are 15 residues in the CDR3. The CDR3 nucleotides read TGTGCCAGCAGCCCCTACGGGACAGGGGATCAGCCCCAGCATTTT. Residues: CASSPYGTGDQPQHF.

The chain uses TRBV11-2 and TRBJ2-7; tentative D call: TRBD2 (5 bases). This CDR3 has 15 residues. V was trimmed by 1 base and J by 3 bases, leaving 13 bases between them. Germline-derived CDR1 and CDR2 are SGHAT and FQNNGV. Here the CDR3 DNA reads TGTGCCAGCAGCTTAGGAGCGGACCCAAGCTACGAGCAGTACTTC. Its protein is CASSLGADPSYEQYF.

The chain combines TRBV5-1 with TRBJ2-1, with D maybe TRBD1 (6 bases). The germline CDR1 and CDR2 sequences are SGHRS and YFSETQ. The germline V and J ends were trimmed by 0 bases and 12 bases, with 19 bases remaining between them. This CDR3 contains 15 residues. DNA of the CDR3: TGCGCCAGCAGCTTGGAACAGGGAATAAGGTGGGGGCAGTTCTTC. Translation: CASSLEQGIRWGQFF.

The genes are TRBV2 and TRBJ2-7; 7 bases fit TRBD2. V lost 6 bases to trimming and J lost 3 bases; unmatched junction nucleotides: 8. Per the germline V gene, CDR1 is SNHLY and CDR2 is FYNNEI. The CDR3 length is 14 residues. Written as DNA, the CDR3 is TGTGCCAGCAGACCTAGCGGCCACCTCTACGAGCAGTACTTC. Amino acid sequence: CASRPSGHLYEQYF.

Here the CDR3 DNA reads TGTGCCAGCAGTCCCCTTCTTGCGGGAGGCTCCTACGAGCAGTACTTC. Its protein product is CASSPLLAGGSYEQYF. This chain connects TRBV28 to TRBJ2-7; 8 bases agree with TRBD2. Unmatched junction bases numbered 9, after V lost 5 bases and J lost 0 bases. This CDR3 is built from 16 residues. From germline, CDR1 is MDHEN and CDR2 SYDVKM.

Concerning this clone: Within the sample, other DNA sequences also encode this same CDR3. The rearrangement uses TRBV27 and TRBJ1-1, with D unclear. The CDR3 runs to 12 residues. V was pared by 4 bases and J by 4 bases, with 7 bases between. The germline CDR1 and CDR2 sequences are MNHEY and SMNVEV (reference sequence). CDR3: CASSSPGTEAFF. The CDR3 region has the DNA TGTGCCAGCAGTTCCCCGGGCACTGAAGCTTTCTTT.

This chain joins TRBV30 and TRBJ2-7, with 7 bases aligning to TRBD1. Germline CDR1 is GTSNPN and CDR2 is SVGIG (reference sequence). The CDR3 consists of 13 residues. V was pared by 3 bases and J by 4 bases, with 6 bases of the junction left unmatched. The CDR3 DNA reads TGTGCCTGGAGGTACAGGGGTCGATACGAGCAGTACTTC. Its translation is CAWRYRGRYEQYF. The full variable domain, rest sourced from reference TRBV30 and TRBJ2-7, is SQTIHQWPATLVQPVGSPLSLECTVEGTSNPNLYWYRQAAGRGLQLLFYSVGIGQISSEVPQNLSASRPQDRQFILSSKKLLLSDSGFYLCAWRYRGRYEQYFGPGTRLTVT.

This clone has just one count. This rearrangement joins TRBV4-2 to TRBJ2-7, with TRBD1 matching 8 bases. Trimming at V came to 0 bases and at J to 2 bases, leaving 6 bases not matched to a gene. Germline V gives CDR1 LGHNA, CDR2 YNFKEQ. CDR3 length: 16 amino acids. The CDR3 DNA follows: TGTGCCAGCAGCCAAGAGGTGACAGGGGCACCCTACGAGCAGTACTTC. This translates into CASSQEVTGAPYEQYF.

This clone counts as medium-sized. The CDR3 DNA reads as TGTGCCAGCAGTTACAAGACTAGCGGGGGCAATGAGCAGTTCTTC. It encodes CASSYKTSGGNEQFF. V is TRBV6-5 and J is TRBJ2-1, with 12 positions matching TRBD2. Germline V gene sequence: CDR1 MNHEY, CDR2 SVGAGI. The CDR3 covers 15 residues. V was pared by 2 bases and J by 6 bases, with 2 bases of the junction left unmatched.

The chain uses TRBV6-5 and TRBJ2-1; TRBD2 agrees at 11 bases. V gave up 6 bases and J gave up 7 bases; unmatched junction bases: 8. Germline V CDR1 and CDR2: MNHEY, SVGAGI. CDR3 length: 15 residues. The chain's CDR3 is CASSRGASGGNEQFF. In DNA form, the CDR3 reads TGTGCCAGCAGCCGAGGGGCTAGCGGGGGGAATGAGCAGTTCTTC.

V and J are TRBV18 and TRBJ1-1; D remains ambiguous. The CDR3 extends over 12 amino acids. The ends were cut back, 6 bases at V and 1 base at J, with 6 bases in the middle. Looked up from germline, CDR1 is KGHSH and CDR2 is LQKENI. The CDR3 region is CASSTRNTEAFF. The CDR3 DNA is TGTGCCAGCTCCACCAGGAACACTGAAGCTTTCTTT.

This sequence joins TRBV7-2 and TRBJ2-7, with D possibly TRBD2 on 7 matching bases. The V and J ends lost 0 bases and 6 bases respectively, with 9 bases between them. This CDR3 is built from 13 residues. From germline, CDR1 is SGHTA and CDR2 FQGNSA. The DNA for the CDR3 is TGTGCCAGCAGCTTAGCGGGGGGGCTCGAGCAGTACTTC. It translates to CASSLAGGLEQYF.

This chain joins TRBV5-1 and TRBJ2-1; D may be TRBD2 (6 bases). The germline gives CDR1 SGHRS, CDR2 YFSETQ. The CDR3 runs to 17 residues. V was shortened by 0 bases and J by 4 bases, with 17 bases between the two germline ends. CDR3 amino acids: CASSLAGSGRPYNEQFF. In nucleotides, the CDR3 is TGCGCCAGCAGCTTGGCTGGGAGCGGGCGACCATACAATGAGCAGTTCTTC.

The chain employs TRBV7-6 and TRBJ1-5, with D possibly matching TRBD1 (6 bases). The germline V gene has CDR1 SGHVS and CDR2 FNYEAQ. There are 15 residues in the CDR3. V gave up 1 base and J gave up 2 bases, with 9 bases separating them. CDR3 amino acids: CASSLVSGGNQPQHF. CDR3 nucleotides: TGTGCCAGCAGCTTAGTTTCAGGGGGCAATCAGCCCCAGCATTTT.

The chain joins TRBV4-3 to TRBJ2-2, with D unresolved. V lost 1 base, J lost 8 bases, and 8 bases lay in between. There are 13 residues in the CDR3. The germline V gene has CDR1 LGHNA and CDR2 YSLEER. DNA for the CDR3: TGCGCCAGCAGCCAAGTACCAGCGGGGGAGCTGTTTTTT. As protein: CASSQVPAGELFF.

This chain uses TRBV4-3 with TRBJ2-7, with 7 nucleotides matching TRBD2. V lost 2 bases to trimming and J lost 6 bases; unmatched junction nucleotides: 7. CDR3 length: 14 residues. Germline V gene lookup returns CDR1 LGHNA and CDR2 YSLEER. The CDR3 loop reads CASSQSTSDSEQYF. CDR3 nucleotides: TGCGCCAGCAGCCAAAGTACTAGCGACAGCGAGCAGTACTTC.

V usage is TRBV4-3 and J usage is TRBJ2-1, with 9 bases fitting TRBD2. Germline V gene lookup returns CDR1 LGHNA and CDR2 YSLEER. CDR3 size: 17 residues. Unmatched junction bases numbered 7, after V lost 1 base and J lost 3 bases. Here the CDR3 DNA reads TGCGCCAGCAGCCAAGGAACGGGACTAGCTGACTACAATGAGCAGTTCTTC. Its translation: CASSQGTGLADYNEQFF.

CDR3 protein: CASSLVEFDEQYF. The DNA of the CDR3 is TGTGCCAGCAGCTTAGTGGAGTTTGACGAGCAGTACTTC. This chain joins TRBV7-9 and TRBJ2-7; D is unclear. Trimming took 1 base from V and 5 from J, leaving 9 bases between them. Germline V lookup: CDR1 SEHNR, CDR2 FQNEAQ (reference sequence). The CDR3 consists of 13 residues.

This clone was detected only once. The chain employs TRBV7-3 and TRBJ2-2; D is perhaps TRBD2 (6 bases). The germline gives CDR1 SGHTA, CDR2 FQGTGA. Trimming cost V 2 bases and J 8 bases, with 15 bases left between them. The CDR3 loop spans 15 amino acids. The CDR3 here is CASSLLGGEAGELFF. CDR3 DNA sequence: TGTGCCAGCAGCTTACTTGGCGGGGAAGCGGGGGAGCTGTTTTTT. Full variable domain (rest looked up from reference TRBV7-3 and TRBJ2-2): GAGVSQTPSNKVTEKGKYVELRCDPISGHTALYWYRQSLGQGPEFLIYFQGTGAADDSGLPNDRFFAVRPEGSVSTLKIQRTERGDSAVYLCASSLLGGEAGELFFGEGSRLTVL.

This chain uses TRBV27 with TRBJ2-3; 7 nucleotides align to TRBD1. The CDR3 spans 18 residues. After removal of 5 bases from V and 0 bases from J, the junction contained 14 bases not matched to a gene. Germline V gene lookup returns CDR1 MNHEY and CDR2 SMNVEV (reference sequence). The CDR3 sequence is CASSPARTGVTSTDTQYF. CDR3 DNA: TGTGCCAGCAGTCCGGCCCGAACAGGGGTTACTAGCACAGATACGCAGTATTTT.

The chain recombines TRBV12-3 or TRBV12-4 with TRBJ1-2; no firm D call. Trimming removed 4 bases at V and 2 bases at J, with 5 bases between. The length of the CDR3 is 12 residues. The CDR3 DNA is TGTGCCAGCAGTTGGGCCAACTATGGCTACACCTTC. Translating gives CASSWANYGYTF.

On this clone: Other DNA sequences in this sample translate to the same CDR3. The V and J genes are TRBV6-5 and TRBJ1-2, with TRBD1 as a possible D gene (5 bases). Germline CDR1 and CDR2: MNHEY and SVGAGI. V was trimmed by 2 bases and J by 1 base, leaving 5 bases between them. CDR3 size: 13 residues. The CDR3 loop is CASSYQGNYGYTF. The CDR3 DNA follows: TGTGCCAGCAGTTACCAGGGTAACTATGGCTACACCTTC.

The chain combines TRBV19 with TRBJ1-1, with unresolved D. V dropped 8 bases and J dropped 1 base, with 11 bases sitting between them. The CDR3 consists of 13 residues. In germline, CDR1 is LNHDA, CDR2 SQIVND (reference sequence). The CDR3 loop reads CASSQVPNTEAFF. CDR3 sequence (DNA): TGTGCCAGTTCCCAGGTGCCGAACACTGAAGCTTTCTTT.

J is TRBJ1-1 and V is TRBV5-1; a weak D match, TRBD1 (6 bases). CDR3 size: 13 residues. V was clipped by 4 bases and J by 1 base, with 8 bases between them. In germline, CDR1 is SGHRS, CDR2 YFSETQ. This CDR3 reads CASSGGQNTEAFF. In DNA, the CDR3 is TGCGCCAGCAGCGGGGGACAGAACACTGAAGCTTTCTTT.

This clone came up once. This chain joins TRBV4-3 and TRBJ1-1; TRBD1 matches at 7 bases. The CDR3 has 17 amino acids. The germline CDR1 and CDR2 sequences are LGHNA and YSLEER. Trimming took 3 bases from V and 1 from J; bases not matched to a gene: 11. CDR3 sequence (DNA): TGCGCCAGCAGCCAGAGAGCCTCCGGGACAGCGAACACTGAAGCTTTCTTT. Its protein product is CASSQRASGTANTEAFF.